The T cell receptor beta chain described here comes from a study of T cell repertoires in cytomegalovirus infection. Study-level findings and limits: Dominating the ex vivo response were HLA-C-restricted CMV-specific TCR beta clonotypes.

V was clipped by 2 bases and J by 3 bases, with 22 bases between them. The CDR3 runs to 18 residues. Germline V gene data show CDR1 as MNHEY and CDR2 as SMNVEV (reference sequence). Each CDR3 protein gets one entry after TCRdb re-called the reads with MiXCR. Altogether approximately 550,000 distinct CDR3 sequences are present, 16% being singletons, with the ten largest covering more than 20%. This clonotype was seen many times. Antigen specificity is unknown. Sequencing used CD8+ T cells from PBMCs. The TCR was taken from a human donor in good health (CMV status not recorded). Some clones in this sample may be carry-over from other donors' samples. The chain has TRBV27 and TRBJ1-2; perhaps TRBD1 as D (6 bases). In DNA form, the CDR3 reads TGTGCCAGCAGTTTAAGGGCGGGCCCAGGGGTAGGCCACTATGGCTACACCTTC. Translating it yields CASSLRAGPGVGHYGYTF.